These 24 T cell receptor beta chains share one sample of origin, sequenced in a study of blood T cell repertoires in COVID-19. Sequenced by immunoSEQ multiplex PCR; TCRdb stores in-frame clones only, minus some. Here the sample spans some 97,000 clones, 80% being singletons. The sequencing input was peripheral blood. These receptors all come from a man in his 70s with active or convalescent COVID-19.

The CDR3: CASSSPGTGNTGELFF. The CDR3 DNA is TGTGCCAGCAGTTCACCCGGGACAGGAAACACCGGGGAGCTGTTTTTT. The rearrangement uses TRBV27 and TRBJ2-2, with TRBD1 matching 8 bases. The V and J ends lost 4 bases and 2 bases, in that order; junction bases with no gene match: 6. Germline V gene lookup returns CDR1 MNHEY and CDR2 SMNVEV (reference sequence). The length of the CDR3 is 16 residues.

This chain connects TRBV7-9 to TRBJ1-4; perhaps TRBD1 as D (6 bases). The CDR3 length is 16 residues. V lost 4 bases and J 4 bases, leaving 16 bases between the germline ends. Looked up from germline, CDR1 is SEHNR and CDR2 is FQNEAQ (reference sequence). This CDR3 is CASSSPGTTDNEKLFF. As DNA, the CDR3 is TGTGCCAGCAGCTCACCCGGGACAACTGATAATGAAAAACTGTTTTTT.

In DNA form, the CDR3 reads TGTGCCAGCAAGACTAGCGGGAGAGAGACCCAGTACTTC. The encoded protein is CASKTSGRETQYF. The J gene is TRBJ2-5, the V gene TRBV12-3 or TRBV12-4; TRBD2 agrees at 12 bases. V shed 7 bases, J shed 4 bases, and the junction held 1 base outside the gene matches. CDR3 length: 13 amino acids.

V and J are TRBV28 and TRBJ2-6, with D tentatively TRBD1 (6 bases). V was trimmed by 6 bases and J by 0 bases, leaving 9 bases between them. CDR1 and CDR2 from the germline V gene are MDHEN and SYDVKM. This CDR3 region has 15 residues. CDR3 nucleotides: TGTGCCAGCAGCCAACAGGGCTCTGGGGCCAACGTCCTGACTTTC. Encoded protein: CASSQQGSGANVLTF.

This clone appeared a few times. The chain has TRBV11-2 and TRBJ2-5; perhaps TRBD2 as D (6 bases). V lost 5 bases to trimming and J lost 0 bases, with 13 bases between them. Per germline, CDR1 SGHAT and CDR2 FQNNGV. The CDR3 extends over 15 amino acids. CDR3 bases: TGTGCCAGCAGCCTACTACTAGCTAACCAAGAGACCCAGTACTTC. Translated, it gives CASSLLLANQETQYF.

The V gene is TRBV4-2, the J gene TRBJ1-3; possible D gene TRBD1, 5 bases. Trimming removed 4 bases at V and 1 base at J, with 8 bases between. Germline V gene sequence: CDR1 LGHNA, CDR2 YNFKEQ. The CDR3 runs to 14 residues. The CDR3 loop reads CASSRQGSGNTIYF. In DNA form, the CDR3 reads TGTGCCAGCAGCCGTCAGGGATCTGGAAACACCATATATTTT.

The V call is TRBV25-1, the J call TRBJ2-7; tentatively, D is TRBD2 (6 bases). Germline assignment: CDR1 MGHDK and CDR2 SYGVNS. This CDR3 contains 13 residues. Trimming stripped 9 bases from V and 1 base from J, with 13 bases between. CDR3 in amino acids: CARPGLFSYEQYF. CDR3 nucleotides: TGTGCCAGGCCGGGACTTTTTTCCTACGAGCAGTACTTC.

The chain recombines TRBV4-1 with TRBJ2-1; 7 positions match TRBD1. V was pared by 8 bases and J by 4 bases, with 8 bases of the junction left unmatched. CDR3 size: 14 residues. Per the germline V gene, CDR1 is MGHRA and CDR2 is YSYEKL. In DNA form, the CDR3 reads TGCGCCAGCGGTCCGGGACAGATGTACAATGAGCAGTTCTTC. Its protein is CASGPGQMYNEQFF.

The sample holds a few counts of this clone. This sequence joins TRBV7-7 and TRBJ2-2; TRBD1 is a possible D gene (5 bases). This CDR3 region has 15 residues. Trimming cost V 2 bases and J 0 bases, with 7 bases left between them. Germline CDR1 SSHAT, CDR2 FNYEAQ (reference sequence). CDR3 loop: CASSLQTANTGELFF. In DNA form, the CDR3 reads TGTGCCAGCAGCTTACAGACAGCGAACACCGGGGAGCTGTTTTTT. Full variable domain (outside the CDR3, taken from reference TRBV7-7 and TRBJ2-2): GAGVSQSPRYKVTKRGQDVTLRCDPISSHATLYWYQQALGQGPEFLTYFNYEAQPDKSGLPSDRFSAERPEGSISTLTIQRTEQRDSAMYRCASSLQTANTGELFFGEGSRLTVL.

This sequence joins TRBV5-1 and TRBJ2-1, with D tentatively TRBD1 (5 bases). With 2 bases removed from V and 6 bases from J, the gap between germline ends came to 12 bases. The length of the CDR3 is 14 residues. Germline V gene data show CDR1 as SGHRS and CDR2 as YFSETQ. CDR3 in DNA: TGCGCCAGCAGCTTCCAGGGAAGCCGCAATGAGCAGTTCTTC. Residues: CASSFQGSRNEQFF.

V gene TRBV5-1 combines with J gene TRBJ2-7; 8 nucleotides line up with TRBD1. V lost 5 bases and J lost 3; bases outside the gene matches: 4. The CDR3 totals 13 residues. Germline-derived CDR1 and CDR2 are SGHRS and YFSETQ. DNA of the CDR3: TGCGCCAGCAGTCAGGACAGGGTCTACGAGCAGTACTTC. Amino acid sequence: CASSQDRVYEQYF.

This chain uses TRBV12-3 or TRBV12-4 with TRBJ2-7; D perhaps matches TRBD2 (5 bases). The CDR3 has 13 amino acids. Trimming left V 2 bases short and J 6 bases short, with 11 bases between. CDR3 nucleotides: TGTGCCAGCAGTTTAACCGGGGAAAGCGAGCAGTACTTC. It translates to CASSLTGESEQYF.

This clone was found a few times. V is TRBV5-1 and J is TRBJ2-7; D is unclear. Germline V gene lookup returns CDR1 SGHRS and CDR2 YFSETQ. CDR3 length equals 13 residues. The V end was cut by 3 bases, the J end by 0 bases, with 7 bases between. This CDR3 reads CASSSATSYEQYF. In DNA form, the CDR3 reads TGCGCCAGCAGCTCCGCTACCTCCTACGAGCAGTACTTC.

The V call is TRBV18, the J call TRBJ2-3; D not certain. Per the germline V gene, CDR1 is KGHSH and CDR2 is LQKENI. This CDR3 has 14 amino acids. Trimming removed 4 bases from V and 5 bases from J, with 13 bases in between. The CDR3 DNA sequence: TGTGCCAGCTCACTCACACCGTTTGGAGATACGCAGTATTTT. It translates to CASSLTPFGDTQYF.

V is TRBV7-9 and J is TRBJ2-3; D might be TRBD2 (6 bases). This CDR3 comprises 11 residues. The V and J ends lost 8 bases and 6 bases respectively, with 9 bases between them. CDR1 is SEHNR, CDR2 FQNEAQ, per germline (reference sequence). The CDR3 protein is CASGGLDTQYF. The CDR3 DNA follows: TGTGCCAGCGGAGGGTTGGATACGCAGTATTTT. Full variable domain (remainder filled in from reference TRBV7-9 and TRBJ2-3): DTGVSQNPRHKITKRGQNVTFRCDPISEHNRLYWYRQTLGQGPEFLTYFQNEAQLEKSRLLSDRFSAERPKGSFSTLEIQRTEQGDSAMYLCASGGLDTQYFGPGTRLTVL.

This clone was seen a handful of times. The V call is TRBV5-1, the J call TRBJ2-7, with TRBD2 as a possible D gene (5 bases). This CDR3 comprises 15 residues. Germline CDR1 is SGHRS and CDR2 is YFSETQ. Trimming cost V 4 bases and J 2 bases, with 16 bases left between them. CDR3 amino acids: CASSPSLTVPYEQYF. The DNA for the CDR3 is TGCGCCAGCAGCCCTAGCCTGACGGTCCCCTACGAGCAGTACTTC.

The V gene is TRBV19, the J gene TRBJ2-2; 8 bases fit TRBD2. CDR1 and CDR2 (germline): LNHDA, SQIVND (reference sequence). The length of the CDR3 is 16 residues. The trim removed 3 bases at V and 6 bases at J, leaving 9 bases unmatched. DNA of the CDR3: TGTGCCAGTAGTATCTCCGGGACTAGAGACCCCGGGGAGCTGTTTTTT. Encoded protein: CASSISGTRDPGELFF.

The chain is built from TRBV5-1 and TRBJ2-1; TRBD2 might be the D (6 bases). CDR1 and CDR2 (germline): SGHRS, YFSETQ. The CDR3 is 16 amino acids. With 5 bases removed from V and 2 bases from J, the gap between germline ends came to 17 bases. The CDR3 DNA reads TGCGCCAGCAGTGGCTTCCCTAGCGACACCTACAATGAGCAGTTCTTC. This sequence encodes CASSGFPSDTYNEQFF.

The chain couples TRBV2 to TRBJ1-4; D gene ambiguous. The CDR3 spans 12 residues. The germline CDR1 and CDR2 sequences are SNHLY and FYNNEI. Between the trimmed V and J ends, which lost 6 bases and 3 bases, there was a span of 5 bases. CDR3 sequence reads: CASRAPNEKLFF. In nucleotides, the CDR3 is TGTGCCAGCAGGGCCCCTAATGAAAAACTGTTTTTT.

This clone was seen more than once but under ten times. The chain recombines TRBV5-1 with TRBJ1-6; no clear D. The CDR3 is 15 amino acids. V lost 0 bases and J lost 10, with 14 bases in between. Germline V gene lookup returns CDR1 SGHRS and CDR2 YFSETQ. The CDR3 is CASSLDGSGASPLHF. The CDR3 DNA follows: TGCGCCAGCAGCTTGGACGGTTCTGGAGCCTCACCCCTCCACTTT.

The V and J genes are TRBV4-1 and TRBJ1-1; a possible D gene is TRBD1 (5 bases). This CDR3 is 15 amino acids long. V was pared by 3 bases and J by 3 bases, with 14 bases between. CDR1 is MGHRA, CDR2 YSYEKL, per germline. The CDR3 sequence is CASSHGAGWDTEAFF. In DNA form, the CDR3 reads TGCGCCAGCAGCCATGGGGCGGGGTGGGACACTGAAGCTTTCTTT.

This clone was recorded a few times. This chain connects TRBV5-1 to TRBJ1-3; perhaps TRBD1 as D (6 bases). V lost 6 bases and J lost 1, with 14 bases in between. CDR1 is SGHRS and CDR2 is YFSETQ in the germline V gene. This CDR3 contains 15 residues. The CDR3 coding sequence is TGCGCCAGCAACAGGGACCCCAGTTCTGGAAACACCATATATTTT. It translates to CASNRDPSSGNTIYF.

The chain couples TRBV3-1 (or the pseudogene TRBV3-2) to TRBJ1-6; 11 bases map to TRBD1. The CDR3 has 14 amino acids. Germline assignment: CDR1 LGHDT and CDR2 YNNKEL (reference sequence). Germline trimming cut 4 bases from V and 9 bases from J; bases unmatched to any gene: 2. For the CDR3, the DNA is TGTGCCAGCAGCCTCGGACAGGGGGCTTCACCCCTCCACTTT. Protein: CASSLGQGASPLHF.

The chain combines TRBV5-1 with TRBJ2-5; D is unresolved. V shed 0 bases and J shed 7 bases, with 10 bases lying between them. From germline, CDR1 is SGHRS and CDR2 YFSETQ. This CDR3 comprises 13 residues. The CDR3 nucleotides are TGCGCCAGCAGCTTGGCCCCCGAGGTGACCCAGTACTTC. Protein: CASSLAPEVTQYF. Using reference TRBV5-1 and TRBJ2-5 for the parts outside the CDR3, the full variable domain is KAGVTQTPRYLIKTRGQQVTLSCSPISGHRSVSWYQQTPGQGLQFLFEYFSETQRNKGNFPGRFSGRQFSNSRSEMNVSTLELGDSALYLCASSLAPEVTQYFGPGTRLLVL.